One sample yielded the 21 T cell receptor beta chains listed below, sequenced in a study of T-cell reconstitution after alpha-beta-depleted transplantation in children. As it was prepared, the TCRbeta library received unique molecular identifiers. A single record per CDR3 protein comes from TCRdb applying MiXCR to the PCR reads. The sample holds 610,000 or so distinct CDR3 sequences; over 25% are singletons and the top ten take approximately 33%. Sequencing used PBMCs, obtained before TCRalphabeta/CD19-depleted stem cell transplant. These receptors were taken from a boy under two years old with Wiskott-Aldrich syndrome, due to receive a stem cell transplant.

This clonotype was seen a handful of times. V and J are TRBV7-2 and TRBJ2-1; no definite D call. Deletions cut 3 bases from V and 6 bases from J, with 9 bases between. The CDR3 consists of 13 residues. Germline loops: CDR1 SGHTA, CDR2 FQGNSA. The CDR3 nucleotides read TGTGCCAGCAGCTTTGGGCCAGGCAATGAGCAGTTCTTC. Amino acid sequence: CASSFGPGNEQFF.

This clonotype appeared a few times. The V call is TRBV5-1, the J call TRBJ2-1; 10 bases are shared with TRBD1. With 7 bases clipped from V and 1 base from J, the junction kept 14 bases outside the gene matches. CDR3 length: 18 amino acids. The germline V gene encodes CDR1 SGHRS and CDR2 YFSETQ. CDR3 sequence: CASGRVTGGFTSYNEQFF. In DNA form, the CDR3 reads TGCGCCAGCGGTCGCGTGACAGGGGGCTTTACATCCTACAATGAGCAGTTCTTC.

This chain connects TRBV5-1 to TRBJ2-3; 12 positions agree with TRBD2. The CDR3 has 15 amino acids. The germline V gene encodes CDR1 SGHRS and CDR2 YFSETQ. V lost 3 bases and J lost 4; bases outside the gene matches: 3. DNA for the CDR3: TGCGCCAGCAGCTACACTAGCGGGAGGTCAGATACGCAGTATTTT. Encoded protein: CASSYTSGRSDTQYF.

This clonotype was counted a few times. V gene TRBV27 combines with J gene TRBJ2-3, with D possibly TRBD1 on 6 matching bases. V lost 4 bases and J lost 2, with 16 bases in between. Germline V gene data show CDR1 as MNHEY and CDR2 as SMNVEV (reference sequence). The CDR3 has 16 residues. The CDR3 DNA reads TGTGCCAGCAGTTCTAAGGGACACATTCTCACAGATACGCAGTATTTT. As protein: CASSSKGHILTDTQYF.

This sequence joins TRBV2 and TRBJ2-5, with 11 bases fitting TRBD2. Germline V lookup: CDR1 SNHLY, CDR2 FYNNEI. The V and J ends lost 4 bases and 3 bases, in that order; junction bases with no gene match: 4. The CDR3 is made up of 15 amino acids. CDR3 in DNA: TGTGCCAGCAGTGTATATAGCGGGAGGGAAGAGACCCAGTACTTC. It specifies CASSVYSGREETQYF.

The chain recombines TRBV27 with TRBJ1-1, with TRBD1 identical over 7 bases. The germline V gene has CDR1 MNHEY and CDR2 SMNVEV (reference sequence). J was trimmed by 4 bases and V by 5 bases; bases with no gene match: 25. The CDR3 is made up of 20 amino acids. DNA for the CDR3: TGTGCCAGCAGTCCACAAAGACGACGACAGGGTCTGAGACGAGTCACTGAAGCTTTCTTT. It yields the protein CASSPQRRRQGLRRVTEAFF.

The genes are TRBV5-1 and TRBJ2-2; possibly TRBD1 for D (5 bases). The CDR3 loop spans 13 amino acids. Trimming took off 0 bases at V and 6 bases at J, with 6 bases between the two ends. Germline V gene data show CDR1 as SGHRS and CDR2 as YFSETQ. The chain's CDR3 is CASSLVQAGELFF. CDR3 coding DNA: TGCGCCAGCAGCTTGGTACAGGCCGGGGAGCTGTTTTTT.

The V gene is TRBV27, the J gene TRBJ2-1; 10 nucleotides match TRBD2. CDR3 length: 15 amino acids. The ends lost 9 bases at V and 4 bases at J; junction bases unmatched: 9. From germline, CDR1 is MNHEY and CDR2 SMNVEV (reference sequence). CDR3 residues: CARISRTSGYNEQFF. The CDR3 DNA reads TGTGCCAGGATCTCCCGGACTAGCGGATACAATGAGCAGTTCTTC.

The chain employs TRBV7-2 and TRBJ2-1, with 11 bases identical to TRBD2. This CDR3 is built from 14 residues. Germline CDR1 reads SGHTA; CDR2 reads FQGNSA. Losses at the gene ends were 7 bases for V and 7 bases for J; bases not matched to a gene: 6. CDR3 nucleotides: TGTGCCAGCACGCGACTAGCGGGACGGAATGAGCAGTTCTTC. This encodes CASTRLAGRNEQFF. The full variable domain, completed using reference TRBV7-2 and TRBJ2-1, is GAGVSQSPSNKVTEKGKDVELRCDPISGHTALYWYRQSLGQGLEFLIYFQGNSAPDKSGLPSDRFSAERTGGSVSTLTIQRTQQEDSAVYLCASTRLAGRNEQFFGPGTRLTVL.

This clonotype turned up a few times. The rearrangement uses TRBV5-1 and TRBJ2-7, with a possible D match to TRBD1 (6 bases). Trimming removed 4 bases from V and 4 bases from J, with 21 bases in between. Germline V lookup: CDR1 SGHRS, CDR2 YFSETQ. There are 16 residues in the CDR3. CDR3 coding DNA: TGCGCCAGCAGCGGCACGACAGGTTTGGGTTCGTACGAGCAGTACTTC. It codes for CASSGTTGLGSYEQYF.

This rearrangement joins TRBV30 to TRBJ2-1; 11 nucleotides match TRBD2. The germline gives CDR1 GTSNPN, CDR2 SVGIG (reference sequence). With 4 bases clipped from V and 8 bases from J, the junction kept 16 bases outside the gene matches. This CDR3 is 17 amino acids long. Written as DNA, the CDR3 is TGTGCCTGGAAGAAATCGGTACTAGCGGGAGTAAGCCATGAGCAGTTCTTC. Its translation is CAWKKSVLAGVSHEQFF.

This clonotype turned up a few times. V gene TRBV3-1 combines with J gene TRBJ2-1, with no clear D. The CDR3 totals 16 residues. Trimming left V 1 base short and J 0 bases short, with 10 bases between. Germline CDR1 LGHDT, CDR2 YNNKEL (reference sequence). CDR3 protein: CASSQAVKSSYNEQFF. The CDR3 DNA sequence: TGTGCCAGCAGCCAAGCGGTTAAGAGCTCCTACAATGAGCAGTTCTTC.

The genes are TRBV20-1 and TRBJ2-1; no clear D. V shed 3 bases and J shed 8 bases, with 11 bases lying between them. CDR1 and CDR2 (germline): DFQATT, SNEGSKA (reference sequence). CDR3 length: 12 residues. The CDR3 DNA sequence: TGCAGTGCTAGCGAGGATCAGTATGAGCAGTTCTTC. Its protein product is CSASEDQYEQFF.

J is TRBJ2-7 and V is TRBV7-8; 7 bases fit TRBD2. There are 18 residues in the CDR3. CDR1 is SGHVS and CDR2 is FQNEAQ in the germline V gene. V was clipped by 2 bases and J by 4 bases; unmatched bases: 17. CDR3 region: CASSLRFAGRGSGYEQYF. The CDR3 coding sequence is TGTGCCAGCAGCTTACGCTTCGCAGGGAGGGGATCCGGATACGAGCAGTACTTC.

The genes are TRBV18 and TRBJ2-2; 9 nucleotides match TRBD1. V shed 6 bases, J shed 4 bases, and the junction held 15 bases outside the gene matches. This CDR3 has 18 residues. Germline V lookup: CDR1 KGHSH, CDR2 LQKENI. For the CDR3, the DNA is TGTGCCAGCTCCCGAGGACCCCGGGGACAGGGTGGCACCGGGGAGCTGTTTTTT. Amino acid sequence: CASSRGPRGQGGTGELFF.

This clonotype was detected only a few times. The chain joins TRBV12-3 or TRBV12-4 to TRBJ1-5; D is possibly TRBD1 (5 bases). This CDR3 is 17 amino acids long. V lost 0 bases to trimming and J lost 2 bases, with 14 bases between them. In DNA, the CDR3 is TGTGCCAGCAGTTTAGCTATGGGGGACCGGGGCAATCAGCCCCAGCATTTT. It is translated as CASSLAMGDRGNQPQHF.

The chain joins TRBV20-1 to TRBJ1-1; D possibly corresponds to TRBD1 (6 bases). Germline V lookup: CDR1 DFQATT, CDR2 SNEGSKA (reference sequence). V lost 0 bases and J lost 0, with 14 bases in between. The CDR3 spans 16 residues. This CDR3 reads CSARDPGRGLNTEAFF. The CDR3 region has the DNA TGCAGTGCTAGAGATCCGGGGAGGGGGTTGAACACTGAAGCTTTCTTT.

The V call is TRBV29-1, the J call TRBJ2-5; TRBD2 agrees at 10 bases. The germline V gene encodes CDR1 SQVTM and CDR2 ANQGSEA. The CDR3 contains 17 residues. After removal of 6 bases from V and 2 bases from J, the junction contained 15 bases not matched to a gene. DNA for the CDR3: TGCAGCGTGGAATTGGCTAGCGGGAGAAGGGTTCAAGAGACCCAGTACTTC. It specifies CSVELASGRRVQETQYF.

The chain uses TRBV20-1 and TRBJ2-4; 7 bases map to TRBD1. Germline assignment: CDR1 DFQATT and CDR2 SNEGSKA (reference sequence). V was clipped by 4 bases and J by 10 bases; unmatched bases: 10. CDR3 size: 13 residues. CDR3 amino acids: CSANDRVLGIQYF. DNA for the CDR3: TGCAGTGCTAACGACAGGGTCTTAGGGATTCAGTACTTC.

This sequence joins TRBV5-1 and TRBJ2-7; no firm D call. The germline V gene encodes CDR1 SGHRS and CDR2 YFSETQ. V was shortened by 2 bases and J by 6 bases, with 12 bases between the two germline ends. This CDR3 has 13 amino acids. The chain's CDR3 is CASSLILASEQYF. CDR3 coding DNA: TGCGCCAGCAGCTTAATCCTCGCTAGCGAGCAGTACTTC. The full variable domain, completed using reference TRBV5-1 and TRBJ2-7, is KAGVTQTPRYLIKTRGQQVTLSCSPISGHRSVSWYQQTPGQGLQFLFEYFSETQRNKGNFPGRFSGRQFSNSRSEMNVSTLELGDSALYLCASSLILASEQYFGPGTRLTVT.

The chain recombines TRBV5-1 with TRBJ2-7; 7 bases agree with TRBD1. This CDR3 is 13 amino acids long. Germline V CDR1 and CDR2: SGHRS, YFSETQ. Trimming removed 6 bases from V and 5 bases from J; junction bases left unmatched: 8. CDR3 coding DNA: TGCGCCAGCAACAGGGGTCAGGGGGACGAGCAGTACTTC. This translates into CASNRGQGDEQYF.